Listed here is a single T cell receptor beta chain. This specimen belongs to a study of OX40 agonist ivuxolimab in advanced cancers. The overall study: The dose-escalation group included hepatocellular carcinoma, melanoma, renal cell carcinoma and head and neck cancer. A mean age of 60 years, range roughly 23 to 79, was recorded, and approximately 85% were male.

V lost 3 bases, J lost 0 bases, and 14 bases lay in between. In germline, CDR1 is MNHNS, CDR2 SASEGT. CDR3 size: 16 residues. Generated by immunoSEQ multiplex PCR, the TCRdb table keeps only in-frame clones and is missing some. The data hold about 20,000 clones, with around nine tenths observed a single time. The specimen was CD4+ or CD8+ T cells sorted from blood, collected in a trial of the OX40 agonist ivuxolimab. The clonotype was recovered from an adult with an advanced solid tumor such as melanoma, head and neck, liver or kidney cancer. The chain combines TRBV6-1 with TRBJ1-2; tentatively, D is TRBD1 (6 bases). CDR3 coding DNA: TGTGCCAGCAGTGACCAGGGACACATACCTAACTATGGCTACACCTTC. As protein: CASSDQGHIPNYGYTF.